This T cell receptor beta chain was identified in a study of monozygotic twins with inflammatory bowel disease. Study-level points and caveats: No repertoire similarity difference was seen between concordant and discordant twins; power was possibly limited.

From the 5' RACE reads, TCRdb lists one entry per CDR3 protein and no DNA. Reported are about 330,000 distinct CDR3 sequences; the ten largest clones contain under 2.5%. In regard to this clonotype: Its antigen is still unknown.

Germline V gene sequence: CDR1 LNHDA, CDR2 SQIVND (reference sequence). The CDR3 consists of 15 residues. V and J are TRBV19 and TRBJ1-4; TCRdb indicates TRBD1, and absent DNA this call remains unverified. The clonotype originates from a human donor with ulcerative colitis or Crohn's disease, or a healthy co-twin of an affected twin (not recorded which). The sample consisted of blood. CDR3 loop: CASSHTGSPNEKLFF.